This T cell receptor (beta chain) originates from a study of blood T cell repertoires in COVID-19. Turning to the study itself: Samples representing acute and convalescent COVID-19 were sourced from the United States, Italy and Spain. The analysed material was cDNA or gDNA that came from T cells, B-cell-depleted T cells, or PBMCs.

As processed by the authors: Estimates of nucleated cell counts were drawn from the amplification of reference gene primers. Here immunoSEQ multiplex PCR was the method, and the copy in TCRdb shows in-frame clones only, minus some. That table supplies the V and J calls and clone size; D and trimming were determined from the DNA. The top ten clones hold 2.7% of a sample with 200,000 to 250,000 clones, 88% of them seen once. The TCR originated in a woman aged 55-70 years with acute or convalescent COVID-19. Specimen: peripheral blood.

The CDR3 DNA reads TGTGCCAGCAGTTTTGGCCTAGCGGGAGTAAATCAGCGGACAGATACGCAGTATTTT. It yields the protein CASSFGLAGVNQRTDTQYF. This sequence joins TRBV27 and TRBJ2-3; 10 nucleotides align to TRBD2. CDR3 length equals 19 residues. V dropped 3 bases and J dropped 3; count of bases not matched to a gene: 15. CDR1 is MNHEY and CDR2 is SMNVEV in the germline V gene (reference sequence).